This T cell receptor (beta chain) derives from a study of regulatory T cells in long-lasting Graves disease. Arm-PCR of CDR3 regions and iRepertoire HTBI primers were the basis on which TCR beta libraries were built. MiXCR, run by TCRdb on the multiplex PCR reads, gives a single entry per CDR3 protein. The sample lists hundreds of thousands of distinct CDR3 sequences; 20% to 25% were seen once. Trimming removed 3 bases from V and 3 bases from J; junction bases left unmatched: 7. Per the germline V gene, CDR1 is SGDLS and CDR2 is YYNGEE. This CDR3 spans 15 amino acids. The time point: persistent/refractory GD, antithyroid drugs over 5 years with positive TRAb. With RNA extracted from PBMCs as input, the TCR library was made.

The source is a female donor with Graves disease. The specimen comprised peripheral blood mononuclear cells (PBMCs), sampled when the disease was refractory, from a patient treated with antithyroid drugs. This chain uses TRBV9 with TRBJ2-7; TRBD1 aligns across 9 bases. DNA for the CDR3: TGTGCCAGCAGCGCCGCCGGGACAGGGAACTACGAGCAGTACTTC. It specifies CASSAAGTGNYEQYF.